The 20 T cell receptor beta chains presented below share a single source sample, sequenced in a study of T cell repertoires in cytomegalovirus infection. The antigens for these receptors are not known. TCRdb reprocessed the reads with MiXCR, giving one entry per CDR3 protein. The sample comprises about 920,000 distinct CDR3 sequences, roughly 30% of which are singletons, and about an eighth rests with the top ten. The sample here was cultured CD8+ T cells from PBMCs, taken from culture after CMV antigen stimulation. Every receptor here comes from a human donor in good health (CMV status not recorded). Some clones in this sample may be carry-over from other donors' samples.

The chain uses TRBV15 and TRBJ2-2; D is unclear. CDR3 length equals 15 residues. The ends were cut back, 0 bases at V and 4 bases at J, with 9 bases in the middle. From germline, CDR1 is LNHNV and CDR2 YYDKDF (reference sequence). CDR3 region: CATSRDPTSTGELFF. The DNA for the CDR3 is TGTGCCACCAGCAGAGATCCAACCAGCACCGGGGAGCTGTTTTTT.

The V and J genes are TRBV20-1 and TRBJ2-1, with D possibly being TRBD1 or TRBD2 (5 bases each). V dropped 6 bases and J dropped 2 bases, with 17 bases sitting between them. Germline V gene sequence: CDR1 DFQATT, CDR2 SNEGSKA (reference sequence). The CDR3 spans 15 residues. The CDR3 DNA reads as TGCAGTGCCCCCGGGACCCCTTCACCCTACAATGAGCAGTTCTTC. Its protein is CSAPGTPSPYNEQFF.

This chain joins TRBV7-9 and TRBJ2-1; TRBD2 aligns across 10 bases. The CDR3 covers 16 residues. Trimming removed 3 bases from V and 4 bases from J; junction bases left unmatched: 6. Per germline, CDR1 SEHNR and CDR2 FQNEAQ (reference sequence). This CDR3 is CASSFPVAGGYNEQFF. The CDR3 DNA reads as TGTGCCAGCAGCTTCCCCGTAGCGGGGGGTTACAATGAGCAGTTCTTC.

This clonotype was found a few times. CDR3 region: CSVEDEGATPGNTIYF. Here the CDR3 DNA reads TGCAGCGTTGAAGATGAGGGAGCAACCCCTGGAAACACCATATATTTT. The rearrangement joins TRBV29-1 to TRBJ1-3, with D hard to call. CDR3 size: 16 residues. Per germline, CDR1 SQVTM and CDR2 ANQGSEA. The ends were cut back, 0 bases at V and 2 bases at J, with 14 bases in the middle.

This clonotype occurred many times. J is TRBJ2-1 and V is TRBV7-8, with 7 nucleotides matching TRBD2. This CDR3 has 15 amino acids. Looked up from germline, CDR1 is SGHVS and CDR2 is FQNEAQ. V lost 1 base to trimming and J lost 9 bases; unmatched junction nucleotides: 9. In nucleotides, the CDR3 is TGTGCCAGCAGCTTAGGTCCAGCGGGGAACGGTGAGCAGTTCTTC. The encoded protein is CASSLGPAGNGEQFF.

The J gene is TRBJ2-1, the V gene TRBV11-3, with D unclear. V lost 4 bases to trimming and J lost 7 bases, with 20 bases between them. Germline loops: CDR1 SGHNT, CDR2 YENEEA. The CDR3 totals 16 residues. For the CDR3, the DNA is TGTGCCAGCAGCTCCAGCCCCATAAAGGATCGTAATGAGCAGTTCTTC. The encoded protein is CASSSSPIKDRNEQFF.

The chain combines TRBV19 with TRBJ1-2; D unresolved. V was clipped by 1 base and J by 3 bases, with 6 bases between them. Germline V lookup: CDR1 LNHDA, CDR2 SQIVND (reference sequence). The CDR3 contains 13 residues. The CDR3 DNA reads as TGTGCCAGTAGTATAGCGACGGACTATGGCTACACCTTC. Its translation: CASSIATDYGYTF. The full variable domain, completed using reference TRBV19 and TRBJ1-2, is DGGITQSPKYLFRKEGQNVTLSCEQNLNHDAMYWYRQDPGQGLRLIYYSQIVNDFQKGDIAEGYSVSREKKESFPLTVTSAQKNPTAFYLCASSIATDYGYTFGSGTRLTVV.

The chain combines TRBV15 with TRBJ1-3; D uncertain. This CDR3 has 13 residues. The germline CDR1 and CDR2 sequences are LNHNV and YYDKDF (reference sequence). Trimming took 8 bases from V and 0 from J, leaving 8 bases between them. CDR3 sequence reads: CATVEGSGNTIYF. The CDR3 DNA sequence: TGTGCCACCGTCGAGGGCTCTGGAAACACCATATATTTT.

V usage is TRBV4-1 and J usage is TRBJ1-1; tentatively, D is TRBD1 (6 bases). The V end was cut by 0 bases, the J end by 4 bases, with 9 bases between. The CDR3 contains 14 residues. Germline CDR1 MGHRA, CDR2 YSYEKL. In nucleotides, the CDR3 is TGCGCCAGCAGCCAAGATGGGGGGGCCACTGAAGCTTTCTTT. Its protein product is CASSQDGGATEAFF.

The chain couples TRBV6-2 or TRBV6-3 to TRBJ1-1; no definite D call. V dropped 0 bases and J dropped 2 bases, with 10 bases sitting between them. The length of the CDR3 is 15 residues. From germline, CDR1 is MNHEY and CDR2 SVGEGT. This CDR3 reads CASSYSPAANTEAFF. In nucleotides, the CDR3 is TGTGCCAGCAGTTACTCGCCAGCCGCTAACACTGAAGCTTTCTTT.

This chain joins TRBV7-8 and TRBJ2-7; no firm D call. The CDR3 consists of 15 residues. Trimming removed 3 bases at V and 0 bases at J, with 12 bases between. The germline V gene encodes CDR1 SGHVS and CDR2 FQNEAQ. CDR3 in amino acids: CASSLERIFSYEQYV. CDR3 sequence (DNA): TGTGCCAGCAGCTTGGAAAGGATCTTCTCCTACGAGCAGTACGTC.

As for this clonotype: With a much larger clone just one base away, this may be a read error. The rearrangement joins TRBV6-6 to TRBJ1-1; D gene unclear. Germline lookup yields CDR1 MNHNY and CDR2 SVGAGI (reference sequence). Trimming shortened V by 8 bases and J by 1 base, and 11 bases separated the two germline ends. This CDR3 has 13 residues. The CDR3 reads CASVLWENTEAFF. In DNA, the CDR3 is TGTGCCAGCGTCTTATGGGAGAACACTGAAGCTTTCTTT.

This clonotype was picked up a small number of times. The chain couples TRBV6-1 to TRBJ2-1, with a tentative D call TRBD2 (5 bases). The CDR3 is made up of 18 amino acids. Germline loops: CDR1 MNHNS, CDR2 SASEGT. Trimming cost V 5 bases and J 6 bases, with 26 bases left between them. The CDR3 DNA reads TGTGCCAGCAGTCCCAGTGTGGCTACGCCCTTACGGGGCAATGAGCAGTTCTTC. Amino acid sequence: CASSPSVATPLRGNEQFF.

This clonotype was observed at least ten times. The chain is built from TRBV6-1 and TRBJ1-2; possibly TRBD1 for D (5 bases). This CDR3 is built from 13 residues. The germline V and J ends were trimmed by 8 bases and 4 bases, with 14 bases remaining between them. In germline, CDR1 is MNHNS, CDR2 SASEGT. The CDR3 region is CASGQGPTYGYTF. The CDR3 region has the DNA TGTGCCAGCGGTCAGGGACCGACCTATGGCTACACCTTC.

The V and J genes are TRBV11-2 and TRBJ2-1; TRBD2 matches 15 bases. The length of the CDR3 is 16 residues. Germline trimming cut 5 bases from V and 6 bases from J; bases unmatched to any gene: 5. Germline CDR1 and CDR2: SGHAT and FQNNGV. CDR3 sequence reads: CASSKWTSGGANEQFF. The CDR3, as DNA: TGTGCCAGCAGCAAGTGGACTAGCGGGGGGGCCAATGAGCAGTTCTTC.

This clonotype was counted at least ten times. The chain carries TRBV7-8 and TRBJ2-3; D is perhaps TRBD1 or TRBD2 (5 bases each). V lost 0 bases to trimming and J lost 5 bases, with 12 bases between them. Germline V CDR1 and CDR2: SGHVS, FQNEAQ. This CDR3 region has 15 residues. The CDR3 spells CASSLARELLDTQYF. CDR3 in DNA: TGTGCCAGCAGCTTAGCCAGGGAGCTACTAGATACGCAGTATTTT. The full variable domain, rest sourced from reference TRBV7-8 and TRBJ2-3, is GAGVSQSPRYKVAKRGQDVALRCDPISGHVSLFWYQQALGQGPEFLTYFQNEAQLDKSGLPSDRFFAERPEGSVSTLKIQRTQQEDSAVYLCASSLARELLDTQYFGPGTRLTVL.

The chain uses TRBV6-5 and TRBJ2-1, with 10 positions matching TRBD2. The germline gives CDR1 MNHEY, CDR2 SVGAGI. The CDR3 totals 13 residues. V shed 4 bases, J shed 10 bases, and the junction held 4 bases outside the gene matches. CDR3 nucleotide sequence: TGTGCCAGCAGTTCCACTAGCGGGGAGGAGCAGTTCTTC. Its translation is CASSSTSGEEQFF.

This clonotype has at least ten counts. This chain connects TRBV7-8 to TRBJ1-5; D unclear. The CDR3 sequence is 15 residues long. Germline loops: CDR1 SGHVS, CDR2 FQNEAQ. The ends were cut back, 4 bases at V and 1 base at J, with 11 bases in the middle. CDR3: CASSYGVGSNQPQHF. CDR3 nucleotide sequence: TGTGCCAGCAGCTACGGGGTTGGGAGCAATCAGCCCCAGCATTTT.

This clonotype has just a few counts. This chain uses TRBV7-9 with TRBJ1-1; 8 bases are a match to TRBD1. V lost 7 bases, J lost 7 bases, and 14 bases stayed unmatched. This CDR3 has 15 amino acids. Germline CDR1 is SEHNR and CDR2 is FQNEAQ (reference sequence). The CDR3 region has the DNA TGTGCCAGCAACGATCCGGGACAGGCGTCTAATGAAGCTTTCTTT. Protein sequence: CASNDPGQASNEAFF.

The rearrangement joins TRBV6-2 or TRBV6-3 to TRBJ2-4, with TRBD2 matching over 9 bases. Germline loops: CDR1 MNHEY, CDR2 SVGEGT. The V segment lost 6 bases and the J segment 0 bases; nucleotides outside the gene matches: 9. The CDR3 sequence is 17 residues long. The CDR3 spells CASSQAGGHLAKNIQYF. Here the CDR3 DNA reads TGTGCCAGCAGCCAGGCGGGGGGGCATCTAGCCAAAAACATTCAGTACTTC.